The 31 T cell receptor beta chains below all came from one sample that was sequenced in a study of tumor and adjacent non-tumor tissue in lung cancer. No cell sorting was done before RNA was extracted from the tissue. A modified ARM-PCR protocol with three rounds of nested PCR amplified TCRbeta. Each CDR3 protein is one row after TCRdb ran MiXCR on the multiplex PCR reads. This sample has over 60,000 distinct CDR3 sequences; roughly 73% occur once, and the top ten carry 28%. What was sequenced was lung tumor tissue. Receptors originate from a man between 60 and 75 years old with non-small cell lung cancer.

Notes on this clonotype: One end of the junction varies from germline; a read error may be responsible. CDR3 residues: CSVAFGSGNSPLHF. The CDR3, as DNA: TGCAGCGTTGCGTTCGGCAGTGGTAATTCACCTCTCCACTTT. V usage is TRBV29-1 and J usage is TRBJ1-6; D ambiguous. The CDR3 is 14 amino acids. The germline V gene has CDR1 SQVTM and CDR2 ANQGSEA.

About this clonotype: Compared with germline, one end of the junction differs, possibly owing to a read error. J is TRBJ2-7 and V is TRBV20-1, with TRBD1 matching 7 bases. Germline lookup yields CDR1 DFQATT and CDR2 SNEGSKA (reference sequence). CDR3 length: 12 residues. CDR3 sequence reads: CSARDRLDEPYF. In DNA, the CDR3 is TGCAGTGCAAGGGACAGACTCGACGAGCCGTACTTC.

In regard to this clonotype: An end of the junction differs from the germline gene, which may be a read error. V usage is TRBV20-1 and J usage is TRBJ2-7, with D maybe TRBD1 (5 bases). In germline, CDR1 is DFQATT, CDR2 SNEGSKA (reference sequence). CDR3 length: 12 amino acids. CDR3 nucleotide sequence: TGCTGTGCCCCGGACAACTCCTACAAGCAGTACTTC. Encoded protein: CCAPDNSYKQYF.

About this clonotype itself: With a much larger clone just one base away, this may be a read error. The chain uses TRBV13 and TRBJ2-4; TRBD2 matches at 16 bases. Looked up from germline, CDR1 is PRHDT and CDR2 is FYEKMQ (reference sequence). The CDR3 is 17 residues long. The CDR3 DNA reads TGTGCCAGCAGCGGCCGCGGGACTAGCGGGAGGGGAAACGTTCAGTACTTC. Its protein is CASSGRGTSGRGNVQYF.

V gene TRBV7-9 combines with J gene TRBJ2-5, with D unresolved. V was pared by 5 bases and J by 3 bases, with 13 bases between. The CDR3 loop spans 14 amino acids. Germline assignment: CDR1 SEHNR and CDR2 FQNEAQ (reference sequence). This CDR3 is CASSTRLLKETQYF. CDR3 in DNA: TGTGCCAGCAGCACCCGGCTTCTTAAAGAGACCCAGTACTTC.

The rearrangement uses TRBV20-1 and TRBJ2-3; unclear D gene. Germline CDR1 reads DFQATT; CDR2 reads SNEGSKA (reference sequence). This CDR3 is built from 13 residues. V lost 8 bases and J lost 5, with 17 bases in between. CDR3 coding DNA: TGCAGTTCTATAGGGAAGTGGGGAGATACGCAGTATTTT. Its translation is CSSIGKWGDTQYF.

About this clonotype: Without the conserved terminal phenylalanine or tryptophan, this CDR3 likely stems from a read error. The V gene is TRBV20-1, the J gene TRBJ2-7; 9 bases fit TRBD1. Germline V lookup: CDR1 DFQATT, CDR2 SNEGSKA (reference sequence). The CDR3 contains 14 residues. The V segment lost 6 bases and the J segment 5 bases; nucleotides outside the gene matches: 11. CDR3 sequence (DNA): TGCAGTGCGACCCCCGGGACAGGGAGGGACGAGCAGTACTAC. Translated: CSATPGTGRDEQYY.

Turning to this clonotype: Since a much larger clone is just one base distant, this may be a read error. V usage is TRBV14 and J usage is TRBJ1-2; no firm D call. The CDR3 is made up of 14 amino acids. Germline CDR1 and CDR2: SGHDN and FVKESK. Here the CDR3 DNA reads TGTACCAGCAACCGGGGAGGAGGCGGCTATGGCTACACCTTC. Residues: CTSNRGGGGYGYTF.

On this clonotype: At one of its ends the junction is not consistent with the germline gene, which may arise from a read error. The gene calls are TRBV20-1 and TRBJ1-4; TRBD1 matches at 9 bases. There are 14 residues in the CDR3. CDR1 DFQATT and CDR2 SNEGSKA come from the germline V gene (reference sequence). In DNA form, the CDR3 reads TGCAGTGTAAAAGCCGGGACAGGGCAAGAAAAACTGTTCTTT. Amino acid sequence: CSVKAGTGQEKLFF.

Many counts were recorded for this clonotype. Here the CDR3 DNA reads TGCAGTGCTACTAGCGGGAGAGGCAAAAACATTCAGTACTTC. It codes for CSATSGRGKNIQYF. The V call is TRBV20-1, the J call TRBJ2-4; TRBD2 matches 10 bases. This CDR3 has 14 residues. Looked up from germline, CDR1 is DFQATT and CDR2 is SNEGSKA (reference sequence). After removal of 4 bases from V and 3 bases from J, the junction contained 3 bases not matched to a gene.

A remark on this clonotype: The junction does not match germline at one end; this may be a read error. J is TRBJ2-7 and V is TRBV5-1, with 11 bases aligning to TRBD2. Germline CDR1 SGHRS, CDR2 YFSETQ. The CDR3 covers 15 residues. As DNA, the CDR3 is TGCGCCAGCAGCTCGTTGGGACTAGCGGCCTACGAGAAGTACTTC. This translates into CASSSLGLAAYEKYF.

To note about this clonotype: Sequence at one end of the junction differs from germline and may be a read error. The chain joins TRBV10-2 to TRBJ2-3; TRBD2 matches 7 bases. The CDR3 spans 15 residues. Germline CDR1 WSHSY, CDR2 SAAADI. The CDR3: CARSGLAGVDDTQYF. In DNA form, the CDR3 reads TGTGCCAGAAGTGGATTAGCGGGTGTGGATGATACGCAGTATTTT.

With respect to this clonotype: This may be a read error: a much more frequent sequence differs by one nucleotide. No conserved phenylalanine or tryptophan is present at the end of the CDR3, so a read error is the likely explanation. This chain joins TRBV28 and TRBJ2-3; 9 bases are shared with TRBD2. Germline loops: CDR1 MDHEN, CDR2 SYDVKM. The CDR3 has 15 amino acids. V was clipped by 6 bases and J by 6 bases; unmatched bases: 10. The CDR3 loop is CASSTRGGGFDTQYY. CDR3 nucleotides: TGTGCCAGCAGCACCCGCGGGGGGGGTTTTGATACGCAGTATTAT.

Note on this clonotype: Sequence at one end of the junction differs from germline and may be a read error. J is TRBJ2-1 and V is TRBV28; D perhaps matches TRBD2 (5 bases). CDR3 length: 15 amino acids. Germline V gene sequence: CDR1 MDHEN, CDR2 SYDVKM. CDR3 amino acids: CASSLWEDGMNEQFF. The CDR3 nucleotides read TGTGCCAGCAGTTTATGGGAGGATGGTATGAATGAGCAATTCTTC.

This clonotype was seen at least ten times. Here the CDR3 reads CASSQASGSGNEQFF. The CDR3 DNA reads as TGTGCCAGCAGCCAAGCTAGCGGGAGTGGAAATGAGCAGTTCTTC. V gene TRBV14 combines with J gene TRBJ2-1, with 10 bases that match TRBD2. Germline CDR1 and CDR2: SGHDN and FVKESK. Germline trimming cut 1 base from V and 7 bases from J; bases unmatched to any gene: 4. The CDR3 is 15 residues long.

Concerning this clonotype itself: At one of its ends the junction is not consistent with the germline gene, which may arise from a read error. The chain couples TRBV5-4 to TRBJ1-2, with D perhaps TRBD1 (6 bases). Germline CDR1 is SGHNT and CDR2 is YYREEE (reference sequence). The CDR3 has 18 residues. Written as DNA, the CDR3 is TGTCCCAGCAGCTTGGCCGTGGCACAGGGAGTGGATAACTATGGCTACACCTTC. Translation: CPSSLAVAQGVDNYGYTF.

Of note for this clonotype: It is likely a read error, because the conserved phenylalanine at the end of the CDR3 is missing. It is unclear where the CDR3 begins or ends on the DNA, so no DNA is shown, and the CDR3 is as TCRdb lists it. The chain's CDR3 is CASTYERNSYEQDG. V is TRBV6-5 and J is TRBJ2-7. The CDR3 sequence runs 14 residues, both termini included. The germline V gene encodes CDR1 MNHEY and CDR2 SVGAGI.

CDR3 loop: CSAPRPQDSSYEQYF. Here the CDR3 DNA reads TGCAGTGCTCCACGTCCCCAGGACTCCTCATACGAGCAGTACTTC. The V and J genes are TRBV20-1 and TRBJ2-7, with a tentative D call TRBD2 (5 bases). The CDR3 has 15 residues. The V end was cut by 5 bases, the J end by 4 bases, with 21 bases between. CDR1 and CDR2 from the germline V gene are DFQATT and SNEGSKA (reference sequence).

In this sample, this clonotype turned up many times. The rearrangement links TRBV5-4 to TRBJ2-3; 12 bases agree with TRBD2. The germline V gene has CDR1 SGHNT and CDR2 YYREEE (reference sequence). There are 19 residues in the CDR3. With 0 bases clipped from V and 3 bases from J, the junction kept 11 bases outside the gene matches. The CDR3 DNA reads TGTGCCAGCAGCTTGGCGTTTACGGCTAGCGGGAGGGGGACAGATACGCAGTATTTT. Protein: CASSLAFTASGRGTDTQYF.

V is TRBV20-1 and J is TRBJ2-2; 12 bases map to TRBD2. The CDR3 has 18 residues. Germline-derived CDR1 and CDR2 are DFQATT and SNEGSKA (reference sequence). The V segment lost 5 bases and the J segment 6 bases; nucleotides outside the gene matches: 16. Written as DNA, the CDR3 is TGCAGTGCTCCCCCCGCCCAAAACCTAGCGGGAGGGCCCGGGGAGCTGTTTTTT. Protein: CSAPPAQNLAGGPGELFF.

This clonotype appeared once. The junction differs from germline at one of its ends, possibly a read error. The chain is built from TRBV6-5 and TRBJ1-5, with D perhaps TRBD1 (5 bases). Looked up from germline, CDR1 is MNHEY and CDR2 is SVGAGI. This CDR3 is built from 14 residues. The CDR3 DNA is TGTACCAGCAGGCGACTTCAGGGAAGTCTGCCCCAGCATTTT. Its protein product is CTSRRLQGSLPQHF.

This clonotype was recorded a few times. A read error is possible here, since a much larger clone lies one base away. The V gene is TRBV5-5, the J gene TRBJ2-3; 10 bases are a match to TRBD1. CDR3 length: 15 residues. Germline CDR1 reads SGHKS; CDR2 reads YYEKEE (reference sequence). DNA of the CDR3: TGTGCCAGCAGCTGGGGGACAGGGGTCGGGGATAGGCAGTATTTT. Translating gives CASSWGTGVGDRQYF.

Concerning this clonotype itself: A read error may produce the germline difference seen at one junction end. The J gene is TRBJ2-2, the V gene TRBV12-3 or TRBV12-4; D remains ambiguous. CDR3 length: 14 amino acids. CDR3 residues: CPSTFRRNTGELFF. For the CDR3, the DNA is TGTCCCAGCACTTTCCGACGGAACACCGGGGAGCTGTTTTTT.

This clonotype was observed once. The missing conserved phenylalanine or tryptophan at the end of this CDR3 makes a read error likely. No DNA is shown, since the ends of the CDR3 on it are uncertain; the CDR3 is the one TCRdb lists. The gene calls are TRBV6-5 and TRBJ2-5. The germline V gene encodes CDR1 MNHEY and CDR2 SVGAGI. The CDR3 region is 11 residues in length, termini included. The CDR3 region is CASSYKETQYY.

As for this clonotype: An end of the junction does not agree with germline; a read error may underlie this. The J gene is TRBJ2-3, the V gene TRBV5-1; D is perhaps TRBD1 or TRBD2 (7 bases each). Germline lookup yields CDR1 SGHRS and CDR2 YFSETQ. This CDR3 region has 19 residues. As DNA, the CDR3 is TGCACCAGCAGCAGAGACAGGGAGGGGAGATCGTACCGCACAGATACGCAGTATTTT. Translating it yields CTSSRDREGRSYRTDTQYF.

This clonotype was picked up a small number of times. Mismatch with germline at one junction end may stem from a read error. The chain recombines TRBV5-4 with TRBJ2-7; TRBD1 matches 7 bases. Germline assignment: CDR1 SGHNT and CDR2 YYREEE (reference sequence). The CDR3 runs to 13 residues. The CDR3 sequence: CANSSQGRVEQYF. CDR3 sequence (DNA): TGTGCCAACAGCTCACAGGGGCGTGTCGAGCAGTACTTC.

In its sample, this clonotype was seen a few times. A much larger clone lies a single base off, so this may be a read error. The rearrangement uses TRBV12-5 and TRBJ2-1; D is undetermined. Trimming removed 1 base from V and 6 bases from J, with 22 bases in between. The CDR3 is made up of 18 amino acids. Germline CDR1 and CDR2: LGHNT and FRNRAP. The CDR3 DNA sequence: TGTGCTAGTGGTTTGGCCCCCTCCAGGACCGAACATATCAATGAGCAGTTCTTC. Its translation: CASGLAPSRTEHINEQFF.

This clonotype has just a few counts. This rearrangement joins TRBV11-2 to TRBJ2-3; 8 positions agree with TRBD1. This CDR3 is built from 16 residues. From germline, CDR1 is SGHAT and CDR2 FQNNGV. V lost 3 bases to trimming and J lost 4 bases; unmatched junction nucleotides: 9. CDR3 bases: TGTGCCAGCAGCTTGCAGGGGGCGCAGGTGTCAGATACGCAGTATTTT. The encoded protein is CASSLQGAQVSDTQYF.

The chain employs TRBV30 and TRBJ2-7; D not resolved. Trimming pared 3 bases from V and 0 bases from J, leaving 9 bases between. Germline V gene lookup returns CDR1 GTSNPN and CDR2 SVGIG (reference sequence). This CDR3 is built from 13 residues. The CDR3 nucleotides are TGTGCCTGGAGAGAATTTGGCTCCTACGAGCAGTACTTC. Its translation is CAWREFGSYEQYF.

The genes are TRBV6-1 and TRBJ2-5, with TRBD2 matching over 12 bases. V trimming: 6 bases; J trimming: 3 bases; junction bases outside the gene matches: 11. The germline V gene encodes CDR1 MNHNS and CDR2 SASEGT. The CDR3 contains 17 residues. CDR3 amino acids: CASRGLAGSRSEETQYF. Written as DNA, the CDR3 is TGTGCCAGCAGAGGACTAGCGGGATCTCGAAGCGAAGAGACCCAGTACTTC.

The chain combines TRBV20-1 with TRBJ2-3, with TRBD2 as a possible D gene (6 bases). Germline V gives CDR1 DFQATT, CDR2 SNEGSKA (reference sequence). V was clipped by 2 bases and J by 6 bases, with 24 bases between them. The CDR3 has 17 residues. The CDR3, as DNA: TGCAGTGCTAGAAATCCAATGGGCAGCGGGCTGCGTGATACGCAGTATTTT. It codes for CSARNPMGSGLRDTQYF.